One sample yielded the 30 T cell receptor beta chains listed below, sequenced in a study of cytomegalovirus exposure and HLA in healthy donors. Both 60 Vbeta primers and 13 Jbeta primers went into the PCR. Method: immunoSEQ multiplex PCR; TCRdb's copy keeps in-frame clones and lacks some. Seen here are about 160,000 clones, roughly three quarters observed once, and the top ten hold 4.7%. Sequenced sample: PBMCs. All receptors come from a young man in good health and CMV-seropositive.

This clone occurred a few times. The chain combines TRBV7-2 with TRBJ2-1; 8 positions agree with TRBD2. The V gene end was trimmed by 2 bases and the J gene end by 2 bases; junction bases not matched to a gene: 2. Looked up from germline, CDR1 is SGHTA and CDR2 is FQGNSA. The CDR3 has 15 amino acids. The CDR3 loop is CASSLISGTYNEQFF. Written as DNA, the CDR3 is TGTGCCAGCAGCTTAATTAGCGGGACCTACAATGAGCAGTTCTTC.

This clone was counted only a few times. CDR3 DNA: TGTGCCAGCAGCTTAAACCCCAGGGACACACACCAACGGGCCAACGTCCTGACTTTC. Its protein is CASSLNPRDTHQRANVLTF. The chain uses TRBV11-2 and TRBJ2-6; possible D gene TRBD1, 6 bases. The length of the CDR3 is 19 residues. V was pared by 2 bases and J by 5 bases, with 22 bases between. CDR1 SGHAT and CDR2 FQNNGV come from the germline V gene.

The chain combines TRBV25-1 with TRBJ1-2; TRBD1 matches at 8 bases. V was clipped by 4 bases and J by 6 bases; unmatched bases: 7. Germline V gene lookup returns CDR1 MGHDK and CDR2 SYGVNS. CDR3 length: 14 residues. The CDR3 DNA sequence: TGTGCCAGCAGTGGAGGGACAGGAGCTAATGGCTACACCTTC. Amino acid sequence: CASSGGTGANGYTF.

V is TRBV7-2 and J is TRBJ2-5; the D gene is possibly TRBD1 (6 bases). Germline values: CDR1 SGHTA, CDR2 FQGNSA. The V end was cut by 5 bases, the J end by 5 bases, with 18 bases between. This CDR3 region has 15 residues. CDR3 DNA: TGTGCCAGCAGCCCCCAGACAGGTCTGTGGGAGACCCAGTACTTC. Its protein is CASSPQTGLWETQYF. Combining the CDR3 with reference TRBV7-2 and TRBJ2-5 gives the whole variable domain GAGVSQSPSNKVTEKGKDVELRCDPISGHTALYWYRQSLGQGLEFLIYFQGNSAPDKSGLPSDRFSAERTGGSVSTLTIQRTQQEDSAVYLCASSPQTGLWETQYFGPGTRLLVL.

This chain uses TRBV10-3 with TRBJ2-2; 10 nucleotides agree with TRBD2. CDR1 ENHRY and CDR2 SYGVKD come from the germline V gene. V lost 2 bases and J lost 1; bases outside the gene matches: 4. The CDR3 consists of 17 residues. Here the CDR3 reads CAISEGLAGENTGELFF. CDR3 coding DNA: TGTGCCATCAGTGAGGGTCTAGCGGGGGAGAACACCGGGGAGCTGTTTTTT.

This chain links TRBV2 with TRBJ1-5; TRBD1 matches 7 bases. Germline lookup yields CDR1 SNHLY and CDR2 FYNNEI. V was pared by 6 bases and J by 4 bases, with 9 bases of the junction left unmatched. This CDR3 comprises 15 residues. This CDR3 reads CASSPDRALNQPQHF. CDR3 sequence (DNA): TGTGCCAGCAGCCCAGACAGGGCCCTGAATCAGCCCCAGCATTTT. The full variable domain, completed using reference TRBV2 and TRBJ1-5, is EPEVTQTPSHQVTQMGQEVILRCVPISNHLYFYWYRQILGQKVEFLVSFYNNEISEKSEIFDDQFSVERPDGSNFTLKIRSTKLEDSAMYFCASSPDRALNQPQHFGDGTRLSIL.

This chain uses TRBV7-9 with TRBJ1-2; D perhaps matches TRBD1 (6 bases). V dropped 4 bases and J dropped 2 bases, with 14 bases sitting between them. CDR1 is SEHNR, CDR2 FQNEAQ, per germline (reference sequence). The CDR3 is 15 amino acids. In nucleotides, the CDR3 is TGTGCCAGCAGCTCTGACAGGCCCACAAACTATGGCTACACCTTC. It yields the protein CASSSDRPTNYGYTF.

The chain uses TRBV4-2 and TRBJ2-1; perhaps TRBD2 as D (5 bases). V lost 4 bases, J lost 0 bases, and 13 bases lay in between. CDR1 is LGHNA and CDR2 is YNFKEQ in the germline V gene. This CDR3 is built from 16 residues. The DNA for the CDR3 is TGTGCCAGCAGCCCAAAACTAGAGAACTCCTACAATGAGCAGTTCTTC. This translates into CASSPKLENSYNEQFF.

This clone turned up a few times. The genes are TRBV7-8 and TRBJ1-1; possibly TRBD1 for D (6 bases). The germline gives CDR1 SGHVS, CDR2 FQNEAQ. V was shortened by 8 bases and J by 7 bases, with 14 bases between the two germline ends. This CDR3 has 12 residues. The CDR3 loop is CASGIRDNEAFF. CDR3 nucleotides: TGTGCCAGCGGAATTCGGGACAATGAAGCTTTCTTT.

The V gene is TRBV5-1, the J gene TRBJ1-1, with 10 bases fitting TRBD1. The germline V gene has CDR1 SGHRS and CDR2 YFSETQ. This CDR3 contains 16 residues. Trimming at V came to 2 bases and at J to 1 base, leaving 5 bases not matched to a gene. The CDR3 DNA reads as TGCGCCAGCAGCTTAGGACAGGGGGTGGCGAACACTGAAGCTTTCTTT. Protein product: CASSLGQGVANTEAFF.

CDR3 bases: TGTGCCAGCAGTCTACTCGGACTAGCGGGGGGTCGGACAGATACGCAGTATTTT. The encoded protein is CASSLLGLAGGRTDTQYF. This chain uses TRBV27 with TRBJ2-3; 14 nucleotides align to TRBD2. The CDR3 sequence is 18 residues long. The V gene's germline CDR1 is MNHEY and CDR2 SMNVEV (reference sequence). Losses at the gene ends were 5 bases for V and 3 bases for J; bases not matched to a gene: 10.

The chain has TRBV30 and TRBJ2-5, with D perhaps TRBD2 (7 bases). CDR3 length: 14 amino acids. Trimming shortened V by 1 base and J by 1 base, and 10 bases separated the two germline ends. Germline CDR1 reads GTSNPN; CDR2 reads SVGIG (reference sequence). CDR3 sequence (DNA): TGTGCCTGGAGTGGAGGGGGGGCCCAAGAGACCCAGTACTTC. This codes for CAWSGGGAQETQYF.

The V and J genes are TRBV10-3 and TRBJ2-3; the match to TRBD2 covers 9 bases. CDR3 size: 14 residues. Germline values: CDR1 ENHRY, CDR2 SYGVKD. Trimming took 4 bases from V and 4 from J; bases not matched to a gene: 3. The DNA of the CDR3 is TGTGCCATCAGTGGATTAGCGGGAGCAGATACGCAGTATTTT. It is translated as CAISGLAGADTQYF.

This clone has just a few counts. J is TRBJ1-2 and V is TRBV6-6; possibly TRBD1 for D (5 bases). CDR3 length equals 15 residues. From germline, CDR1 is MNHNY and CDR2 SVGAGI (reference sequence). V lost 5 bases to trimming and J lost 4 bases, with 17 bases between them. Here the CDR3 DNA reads TGTGCCAGCAGTCCCCCGGGACGGGAGGGCTATGGCTACACCTTC. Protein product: CASSPPGREGYGYTF.

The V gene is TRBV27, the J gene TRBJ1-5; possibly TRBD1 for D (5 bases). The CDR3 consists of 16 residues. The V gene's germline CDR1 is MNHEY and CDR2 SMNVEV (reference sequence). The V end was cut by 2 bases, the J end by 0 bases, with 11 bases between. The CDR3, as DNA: TGTGCCAGCAGTTTAGGGGGGTCTTATAGCAATCAGCCCCAGCATTTT. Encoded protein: CASSLGGSYSNQPQHF.

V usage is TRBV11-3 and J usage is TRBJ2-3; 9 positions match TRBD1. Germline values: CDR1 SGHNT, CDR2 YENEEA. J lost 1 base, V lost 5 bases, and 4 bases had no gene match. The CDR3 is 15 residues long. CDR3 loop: CASSPRTGGTDTQYF. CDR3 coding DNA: TGTGCCAGCAGCCCCCGGACAGGGGGCACAGATACGCAGTATTTT.

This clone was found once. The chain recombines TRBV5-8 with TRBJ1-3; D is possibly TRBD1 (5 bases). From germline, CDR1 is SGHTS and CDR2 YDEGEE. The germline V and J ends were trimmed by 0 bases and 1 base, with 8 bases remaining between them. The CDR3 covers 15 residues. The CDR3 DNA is TGTGCCAGCAGCTTGGAGGCAGGGTCTGGAAACACCATATATTTT. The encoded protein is CASSLEAGSGNTIYF.

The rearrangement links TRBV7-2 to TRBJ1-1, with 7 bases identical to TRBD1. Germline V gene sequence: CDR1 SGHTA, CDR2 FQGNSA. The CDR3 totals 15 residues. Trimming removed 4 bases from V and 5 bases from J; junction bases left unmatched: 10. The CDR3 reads CASSSRQGKWTEAFF. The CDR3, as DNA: TGTGCCAGCAGCTCCCGACAGGGAAAATGGACTGAAGCTTTCTTT.

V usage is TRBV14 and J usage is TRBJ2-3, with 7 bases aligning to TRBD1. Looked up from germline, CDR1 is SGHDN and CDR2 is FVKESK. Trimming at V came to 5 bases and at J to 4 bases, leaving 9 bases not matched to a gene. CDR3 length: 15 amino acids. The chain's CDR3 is CASSARQGGADTQYF. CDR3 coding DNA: TGTGCCAGCAGCGCACGACAGGGCGGAGCAGATACGCAGTATTTT.

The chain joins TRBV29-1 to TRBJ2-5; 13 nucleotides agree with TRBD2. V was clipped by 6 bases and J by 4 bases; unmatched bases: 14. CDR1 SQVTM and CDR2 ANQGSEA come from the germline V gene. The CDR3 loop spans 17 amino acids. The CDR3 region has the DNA TGCAGCGTGGGTGGTAGGACTAGCGGGAGAGGGGGAGAGACCCAGTACTTC. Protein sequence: CSVGGRTSGRGGETQYF. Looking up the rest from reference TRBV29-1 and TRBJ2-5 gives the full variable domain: SAVISQKPSRDICQRGTSLTIQCQVDSQVTMMFWYRQQPGQSLTLIATANQGSEATYESGFVIDKFPISRPNLTFSTLTVSNMSPEDSSIYLCSVGGRTSGRGGETQYFGPGTRLLVL.

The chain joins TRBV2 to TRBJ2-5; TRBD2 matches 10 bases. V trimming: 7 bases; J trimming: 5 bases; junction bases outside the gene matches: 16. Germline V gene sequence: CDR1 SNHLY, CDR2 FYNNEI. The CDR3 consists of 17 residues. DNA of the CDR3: TGTGCCAGCACGGGATCTAGCGGGGGCCCTTCTACGGAGACCCAGTACTTC. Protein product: CASTGSSGGPSTETQYF.

The CDR3 sequence is CASSLNGANEKLFF. The CDR3 DNA reads TGTGCCAGCAGTTTAAACGGGGCTAATGAAAAACTGTTTTTT. The V gene is TRBV27, the J gene TRBJ1-4; D call uncertain. Trimming shortened V by 2 bases and J by 3 bases, and 7 bases separated the two germline ends. The CDR3 totals 14 residues. Looked up from germline, CDR1 is MNHEY and CDR2 is SMNVEV (reference sequence).

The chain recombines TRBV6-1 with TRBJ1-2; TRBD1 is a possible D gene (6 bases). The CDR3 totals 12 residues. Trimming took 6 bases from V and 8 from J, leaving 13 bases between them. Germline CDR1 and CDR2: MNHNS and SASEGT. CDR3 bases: TGTGCCAGCAGGGGGGCAGTTAAGGGCTACACCTTC. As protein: CASRGAVKGYTF.

This CDR3 is CASSIPRDRGMNTEAFF. Written as DNA, the CDR3 is TGTGCCAGTAGTATCCCCCGGGACAGGGGGATGAACACTGAAGCTTTCTTT. V gene TRBV19 combines with J gene TRBJ1-1, with 11 bases matching TRBD1. There are 17 residues in the CDR3. V lost 3 bases and J lost 0; bases outside the gene matches: 6. The germline CDR1 and CDR2 sequences are LNHDA and SQIVND (reference sequence).

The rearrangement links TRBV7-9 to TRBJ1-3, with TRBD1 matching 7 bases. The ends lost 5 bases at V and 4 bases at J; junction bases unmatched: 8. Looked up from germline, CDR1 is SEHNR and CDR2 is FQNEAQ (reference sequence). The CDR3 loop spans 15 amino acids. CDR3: CASSATGLNGNTIYF. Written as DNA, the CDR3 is TGTGCCAGCAGCGCGACAGGGTTGAACGGAAACACCATATATTTT.

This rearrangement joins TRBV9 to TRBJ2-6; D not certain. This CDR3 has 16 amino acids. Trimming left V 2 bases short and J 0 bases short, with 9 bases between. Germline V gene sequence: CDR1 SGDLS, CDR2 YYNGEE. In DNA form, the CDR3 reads TGTGCCAGCAGCGTGTACAGCTCCTCTGGGGCCAACGTCCTGACTTTC. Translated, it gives CASSVYSSSGANVLTF. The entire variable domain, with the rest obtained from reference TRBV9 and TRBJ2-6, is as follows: DSGVTQTPKHLITATGQRVTLRCSPRSGDLSVYWYQQSLDQGLQFLIQYYNGEERAKGNILERFSAQQFPDLHSELNLSSLELGDSALYFCASSVYSSSGANVLTFGAGSRLTVL.

In DNA form, the CDR3 reads TGCAGCGTTGGGGGCTTAGCCAAAAACATTCAGTACTTC. Its translation: CSVGGLAKNIQYF. The chain carries TRBV29-1 and TRBJ2-4; perhaps TRBD1 as D (5 bases). The CDR3 covers 13 residues. Germline CDR1 and CDR2: SQVTM and ANQGSEA. Between the trimmed V and J ends, which lost 4 bases and 0 bases, there was a span of 7 bases.

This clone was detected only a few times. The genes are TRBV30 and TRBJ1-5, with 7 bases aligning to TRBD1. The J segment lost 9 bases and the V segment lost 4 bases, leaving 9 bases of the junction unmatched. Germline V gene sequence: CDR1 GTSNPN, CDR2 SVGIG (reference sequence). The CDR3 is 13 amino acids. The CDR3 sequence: CAWTAQGGSPQHF. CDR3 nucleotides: TGTGCCTGGACGGCGCAGGGGGGTTCGCCCCAGCATTTT.

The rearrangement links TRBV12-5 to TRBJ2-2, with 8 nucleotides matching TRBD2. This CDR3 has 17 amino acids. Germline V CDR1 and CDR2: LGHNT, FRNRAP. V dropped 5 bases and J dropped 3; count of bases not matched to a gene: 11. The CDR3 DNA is TGTGCTAGTGGTCCCGGTTCTAGCGGGTTATACACCGGGGAGCTGTTTTTT. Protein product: CASGPGSSGLYTGELFF.

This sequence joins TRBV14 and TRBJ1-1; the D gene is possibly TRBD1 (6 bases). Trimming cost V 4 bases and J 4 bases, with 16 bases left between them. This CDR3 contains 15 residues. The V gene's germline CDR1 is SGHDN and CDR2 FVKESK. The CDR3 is CASSPVAGAGTEAFF. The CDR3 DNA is TGTGCCAGCAGCCCTGTGGCAGGGGCAGGCACTGAAGCTTTCTTT. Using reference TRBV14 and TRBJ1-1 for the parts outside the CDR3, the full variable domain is EAGVTQFPSHSVIEKGQTVTLRCDPISGHDNLYWYRRVMGKEIKFLLHFVKESKQDESGMPNNRFLAERTGGTYSTLKVQPAELEDSGVYFCASSPVAGAGTEAFFGQGTRLTVV.